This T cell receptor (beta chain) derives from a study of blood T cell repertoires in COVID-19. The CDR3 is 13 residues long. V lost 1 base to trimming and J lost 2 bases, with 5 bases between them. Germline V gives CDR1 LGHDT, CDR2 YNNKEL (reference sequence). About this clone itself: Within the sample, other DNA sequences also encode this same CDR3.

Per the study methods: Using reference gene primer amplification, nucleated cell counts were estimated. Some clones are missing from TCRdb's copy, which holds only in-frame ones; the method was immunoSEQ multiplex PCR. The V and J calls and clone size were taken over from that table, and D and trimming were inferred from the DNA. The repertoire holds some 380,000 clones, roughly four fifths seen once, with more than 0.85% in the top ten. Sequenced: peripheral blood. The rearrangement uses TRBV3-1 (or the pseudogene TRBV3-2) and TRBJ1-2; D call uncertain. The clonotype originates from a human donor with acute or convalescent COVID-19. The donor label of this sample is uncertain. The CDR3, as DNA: TGTGCCAGCAGCCAAGCCTCGAACTATGGCTACACCTTC. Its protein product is CASSQASNYGYTF.